This paragraph covers one T cell receptor beta chain sequence. Its antigen is unknown. These data are taken from a study of cytomegalovirus exposure and HLA in healthy donors. As for the study in general: The 120 validation repertoires matched the approximately 700 first-cohort repertoires in platform, a later analysis reported.

Findings and limits, study-wide: It was confirmed in vitro that a few of the CMV-associated chains were specific for CMV antigens.

In germline, CDR1 is MDHEN, CDR2 SYDVKM. The CDR3 is 16 residues long. V lost 1 base and J lost 2, with 12 bases in between. Here immunoSEQ multiplex PCR was the method, and the copy in TCRdb shows in-frame clones only, minus some. Of fewer than 350,000 clones detected, approximately 88% appear once; the ten largest clones hold about 0.85%. Material for sequencing was PBMCs. The V gene is TRBV28, the J gene TRBJ1-5; D is ambiguous. The TCR comes from a woman between 18 and 30 years old in good health and CMV-seronegative. CDR3 amino acids: CASSLFPGNRNQPQHF. The CDR3 region has the DNA TGTGCCAGCAGTTTATTTCCCGGGAATCGCAATCAGCCCCAGCATTTT. Full variable domain (remainder filled in from reference TRBV28 and TRBJ1-5): DVKVTQSSRYLVKRTGEKVFLECVQDMDHENMFWYRQDPGLGLRLIYFSYDVKMKEKGDIPEGYSVSREKKERFSLILESASTNQTSMYLCASSLFPGNRNQPQHFGDGTRLSIL.